Listed below are T cell receptor beta chains from one sample, sequenced in a study of identical twins. TCRdb ran MiXCR on the 5' RACE reads and lists one entry per CDR3 protein. Seen here are roughly 1,500,000 distinct CDR3 sequences, under 35% observed once, and the top ten hold over 0.25%. Sequencing input: cord blood. Receptors were obtained from a newborn girl in good health. Each CDR3 is given without its conserved first and last residue. Each record gives: clone size, J gene, V gene, CDR3 protein. Clone size is stated in some rows and not others, as once, few, many or a class when expanded.

>many|TRBJ2-3|TRBV10-3
AISESPETDTQY
>many|TRBJ2-5|TRBV27
ASSFLAGPQETQY
>few|TRBJ1-6|TRBV18
ASSPQGYSPLH
>-|TRBJ2-4|TRBV20-1
SATVGLAKNIQY
>once|TRBJ2-2|TRBV24-1
ATSDFLSTGELF
>-|-|TRBV6-6
ASTNGGASEQY
>-|TRBJ1-6|TRBV5-1
ASSPAPTGTNKNSPLH
>few|TRBJ1-4|TRBV29-1
SVDTGMREKLF
>-|TRBJ2-7|TRBV24-1
ATSDGRGYEQN
>few|TRBJ1-2|TRBV3-1
ASSQDGQGPYRTYGYT
>-|TRBJ2-1|TRBV6-1
ASSDRGNPSYNEQF
>-|TRBJ2-5|TRBV28
ASSLSAGGPNNEQY
>few|TRBJ1-2|TRBV28
AIRVVGRGYT
>few|TRBJ1-1|TRBV14
ASSGQGSTEAF
>-|TRBJ2-3|TRBV12-5
ASGRGSGTTDTQY
>many|TRBJ2-5|TRBV20-1
SATQGMETQY
>-|-|TRBV12-3/TRBV12-4
ASSPYTPFYNEQY
>few|TRBJ2-1|TRBV5-4
ASTLIGGTGNEQF
>few|TRBJ2-7|TRBV20-1
SASQGPSYEQY
>-|TRBJ1-1|TRBV2
ASTGGASTEAF
>-|TRBJ2-2|TRBV10-3
AISGTTSGRVHTGELF
>-|-|TRBV5-1
ASSLEGQTQY
>few|TRBJ2-7|TRBV10-3
AISESWSHEQY
>-|TRBJ2-5|TRBV24-1
ATSDFGLAGGVTEAQY
>few|TRBJ2-3|TRBV6-5
ASSYSTARGTSGMGSTDTQY
>once|TRBJ1-3|TRBV18
ASSPGQGSSGNTIY
>-|TRBJ1-2|TRBV2
ASSIGTGTYGYT
>-|TRBJ2-4|TRBV10-3
TISAGAEAKNIQY
>few|TRBJ2-7|TRBV20-1
SAKGLAFYEQY
>-|-|TRBV6-6
ASLPHSQETQY
>many|TRBJ1-2|TRBV6-6
ASSYRTGGDYGYT
>few|TRBJ1-4|TRBV4-1
ASSHPYREEGEKLF
>few|TRBJ1-2|TRBV20-1
SAEQTGRGYGYT
>few|TRBJ1-5|TRBV27
ASTSLGDTLNQPQH
>few|-|TRBV5-1
ASSSSRQGAEQY
>-|TRBJ2-1|TRBV20-1
SASGGLAGGGEQF
>-|TRBJ1-6|TRBV6-6
ASSPGTGHREETLH
>-|TRBJ1-1|TRBV7-2
ASSLEASTEAF
>few|TRBJ2-7|TRBV2
ASSERGWGSVTYEQY
>many|TRBJ2-5|TRBV29-1
SVALSGQETQY
>-|TRBJ1-1|TRBV6-6
ASSPPEARGTEAF
>-|TRBJ1-2|TRBV28
ASSHGRANYGYT
>few|TRBJ2-5|TRBV18
ASSPLLRLAGEETQY
>-|TRBJ1-1|TRBV19
ASSISRRLNTEAF
>-|TRBJ1-1|TRBV10-3
AIKDRVSTEAF
>-|TRBJ1-5|TRBV12-3/TRBV12-4
ASSLDSKNQPQH
>many|TRBJ2-7|TRBV12-3/TRBV12-4
ASTGTGQLYEQY
>-|TRBJ1-2|TRBV30
AWRGQGAGYT
>-|TRBJ2-3|TRBV20-1
SARRASGVASTDTQY
>-|TRBJ1-6|TRBV2
ASRLLPDDSPLH
>-|TRBJ1-4|TRBV5-6
ASRSTGTRGEKLF
>-|TRBJ2-1|TRBV29-1
SVLDGSYNEQF
>few|-|TRBV20-1
SAREGASGNHEQY
>-|TRBJ2-1|TRBV20-1
SASSLSTNEQF
>-|TRBJ1-2|TRBV7-9
ASSLVDRGPNGYT
>few|TRBJ2-5|TRBV7-9
ASSFLPGGRETQY
>few|TRBJ1-2|TRBV20-1
SASGGTGYGYT